Listed below are T cell receptor beta chains from one sample, sequenced in a study of vaccination and CD4 T cells after COVID-19. TCRdb reanalysed the PCR reads using MiXCR and keeps one entry per CDR3 protein. The repertoire has 4,000 to 5,000 distinct CDR3 sequences, 50% to 70% of them found once; the top ten carry 35% to 40%. Antigens for these TCRs are unknown. Sequences were obtained from CD4+ T cells from blood, cultured in vitro. Every receptor here comes from a human donor who had recovered from COVID-19. Both conserved end residues are part of each CDR3. The D gene is left open where the match is weak. Clone size appears in some rows only: once, few, many, or a class for an expanded clone.

>-|TRBV28|-|TRBJ1-5
CASSGNQPQHF
TGTGCCAGCAGTGGTAATCAGCCCCAGCATTTT
>-|TRBV20-1|TRBD2|TRBJ2-1
CSASLAGSSYNEQFF
TGCAGTGCTAGTTTAGCGGGGTCTTCCTACAATGAGCAGTTCTTC
>-|TRBV7-6|-|TRBJ2-3
CASSLGYTDTQYF
TGTGCCAGCAGCTTGGGGTACACAGATACGCAGTATTTT
>-|TRBV6-2/TRBV6-3|TRBD1|TRBJ1-5
CASSPSDRDFQPQHF
TGTGCCAGCAGTCCGTCGGACAGGGACTTCCAGCCCCAGCATTTT
>once|TRBV7-3|-|TRBJ1-5
CASSPYPNQPQHF
TGTGCCAGCAGCCCATACCCGAATCAGCCCCAGCATTTT
>few|TRBV7-9|-|TRBJ1-2
CASSLSPGARDGYTF
TGTGCCAGCAGCTTATCGCCAGGGGCACGGGATGGCTACACCTTC
>-|TRBV7-3|-|TRBJ2-3
CASGRGGPTDTQYF
TGTGCCAGCGGGAGGGGGGGACCCACAGATACGCAGTATTTT
>-|TRBV6-2/TRBV6-3|-|TRBJ2-1
CASSYRFGDGEQFF
TGTGCCAGCAGTTACCGATTCGGGGATGGGGAGCAGTTCTTC
>once|TRBV10-3|TRBD1|TRBJ1-2
CAISESTGDGYTF
TGTGCCATCAGTGAGTCAACAGGGGACGGCTACACCTTC
>-|TRBV20-1|TRBD1|TRBJ2-5
CSARDSRGPETQYF
TGCAGTGCTAGAGATAGTAGGGGGCCAGAGACCCAGTACTTC
>-|TRBV7-8|-|TRBJ2-3
CASSQTWITDTQYF
TGTGCCAGCAGCCAAACTTGGATCACAGATACGCAGTATTTT
>-|TRBV6-1|-|TRBJ1-1
CASSPVGTEAFF
TGTGCCAGCAGTCCCGTAGGCACTGAAGCTTTCTTT
>-|TRBV20-1|-|TRBJ1-2
CSARSPSRGGYGYTF
TGCAGTGCTAGATCCCCCTCCCGGGGCGGCTATGGCTACACCTTC
>-|TRBV6-1|-|TRBJ2-7
CASRDKYYEQYF
TGTGCCAGCAGGGACAAGTACTACGAGCAGTACTTC
>-|TRBV7-3|-|TRBJ1-6
CASSQVYSPLHF
TGTGCCAGCAGTCAGGTATATTCACCCCTCCACTTT
>-|TRBV27|-|TRBJ1-2
CASSLSGGSYGYTF
TGTGCCAGCAGTTTATCGGGAGGGAGCTATGGCTACACCTTC
>medium-sized|TRBV6-1|TRBD1|TRBJ2-7
CASRPPGQGAREQYF
TGTGCCAGCAGGCCACCGGGACAGGGGGCGCGCGAGCAGTACTTC
>-|TRBV28|-|TRBJ1-5
CASSPVGRQPQHF
TGTGCCAGCAGCCCAGTTGGGCGACAGCCCCAGCATTTT
>-|TRBV7-2|-|TRBJ1-5
CASSLRGRGMGPQHF
TGTGCCAGCAGCTTACGTGGTAGGGGGATGGGGCCCCAGCATTTT
>-|TRBV7-9|-|TRBJ2-7
CASSNGGGAYEQYF
TGTGCCAGCAGCAATGGAGGGGGGGCCTACGAGCAGTACTTC
>-|TRBV28|-|TRBJ1-2
CASRSDTNYGYTF
TGTGCCAGCAGGTCGGATACCAACTATGGCTACACCTTC
>-|TRBV5-4|TRBD1|TRBJ1-6
CASNDRDWGNSPLHF
TGTGCCAGCAACGACAGGGATTGGGGTAATTCACCCCTCCACTTT